This T cell receptor beta chain was obtained from a study of shared clonotypes between healthy human individuals. Looking at the study overall: The plates for each donor numbered three CD4 naive, three CD4 memory, two CD8 naive and one CD8 memory.

The sample holds a few counts of this clone. The CDR3 runs 16 residues. Assay used: immunoSEQ multiplex PCR; TCRdb lists only in-frame clones, some missing. The repertoire has about 1 million clones, about 80% of them found once; the top ten carry roughly 1.4%. Specimen: memory CD4+ T cells sorted from blood. Subset here: CD45RA-negative fraction. The sequence was collected from a man between 18 and 29 years old in good health. V is TRBV21-1 and J is TRBJ2-3; the table names TRBD1, a call not compared with the DNA. TRBV21-1 is shown as a pseudogene. Written as DNA, the CDR3 is TGTGCCAGCAGCGCCCGGGACAGGACAAACACAGATACGCAGTATTTT. Encoded protein: CASSARDRTNTDTQYF.